Given below is one T cell receptor beta chain in context. These data come from a study of blood T cell repertoires in COVID-19. Looking at the study overall: T cells, B-cell-depleted T cells, or PBMCs provided the cDNA or gDNA that served as material.

Germline V gene sequence: CDR1 SEHNR, CDR2 FQNEAQ (reference sequence). There are 15 residues in the CDR3. The J segment lost 6 bases and the V segment lost 5 bases, leaving 12 bases of the junction unmatched. All enrollees were roughly 18 to 89 years old and from about 24 US areas. As originally analysed: Reference gene primer amplification gave nucleated cell count estimates. Using immunoSEQ multiplex PCR, the repertoire was profiled, and TCRdb retains in-frame clones only, with some absent. The V and J calls and clone size are taken from that table; D and trimming were inferred from the DNA. The sample gives approximately 250,000 clones, approximately 90% of which show up once; 2% is in the top ten.

The TCR sequence derives from a woman aged 60-75 years in a cohort exposed to, infected with or recovered from COVID-19 (not recorded which). The chain joins TRBV7-9 to TRBJ2-7, with 8 positions matching TRBD1. Sequencing was performed on PBMCs or T cells enriched from blood (not recorded which). CDR3 bases: TGTGCCAGCAGCGTAACAGGGGGAACGAAAAGCGAGCAGTACTTC. Its protein product is CASSVTGGTKSEQYF.